Shown below are 27 T cell receptor beta chains from a single sample sequenced in a study of T cell responses to AZD1222 COVID-19 vaccine. Produced via immunoSEQ multiplex PCR; TCRdb's table is partial and in-frame only. The repertoire includes around 50,000 clones, around 84% of them detected once, and around 9.6% sits in the top ten. Sample: peripheral blood, taken on day 0 of AZD1222 vaccination. These receptor sequences come from an adult in good health.

This clone was counted once. The chain recombines TRBV4-1 with TRBJ2-6, with D possibly matching TRBD1 (5 bases). The V gene lost 0 bases and the J gene lost 4 bases, with 10 bases spanning the gap. CDR1 is MGHRA, CDR2 YSYEKL, per germline. The length of the CDR3 is 16 residues. The CDR3 protein is CASSQELGLGANVLTF. The CDR3 nucleotides are TGCGCCAGCAGCCAAGAATTGGGGCTGGGGGCCAACGTCCTGACTTTC.

This chain joins TRBV14 and TRBJ2-3; the D gene is possibly TRBD2 (5 bases). The CDR3 loop spans 17 amino acids. V was cut by 4 bases and J by 6 bases, with 23 bases left in between. Germline values: CDR1 SGHDN, CDR2 FVKESK. CDR3 nucleotide sequence: TGTGCCAGCAGCCCCCTGGTCAGGCTAGCCGGCGTGGATACGCAGTATTTT. Translated: CASSPLVRLAGVDTQYF.

The chain recombines TRBV6-2 or TRBV6-3 with TRBJ2-2; the D gene could be TRBD1 or TRBD2 (6 bases each). This CDR3 region has 15 residues. Germline V gene lookup returns CDR1 MNHEY and CDR2 SVGEGT. V was shortened by 4 bases and J by 2 bases, with 11 bases between the two germline ends. CDR3: CASSWRGANTGELFF. The DNA for the CDR3 is TGTGCCAGCAGTTGGAGGGGGGCCAACACCGGGGAGCTGTTTTTT.

The chain links TRBV6-5 to TRBJ1-6; 11 positions agree with TRBD1. The CDR3 is made up of 14 amino acids. Looked up from germline, CDR1 is MNHEY and CDR2 is SVGAGI. The V segment lost 6 bases and the J segment 10 bases; nucleotides outside the gene matches: 5. The CDR3 DNA sequence: TGTGCCAGCAGAAGGGACAGGGGGTGGTCACCCCTCCACTTT. The encoded protein is CASRRDRGWSPLHF.

Relative to its sample, this clone is medium-sized. The V and J genes are TRBV7-3 and TRBJ1-1; TRBD1 aligns across 7 bases. The germline CDR1 and CDR2 sequences are SGHTA and FQGTGA. V shed 0 bases, J shed 2 bases, and the junction held 0 bases outside the gene matches. The CDR3 has 14 residues. The CDR3, as DNA: TGTGCCAGCAGCTTAACAGGGGGCAACACTGAAGCTTTCTTT. Translating it yields CASSLTGGNTEAFF.

This chain uses TRBV11-3 with TRBJ2-2, with TRBD2 as a possible D gene (6 bases). The CDR3 is 15 residues long. The V gene's germline CDR1 is SGHNT and CDR2 YENEEA. Trimming removed 4 bases at V and 6 bases at J, with 15 bases between. CDR3 sequence (DNA): TGTGCCAGCAGCTCCAGCGGGTTGTACTCCGGGGAGCTGTTTTTT. It translates to CASSSSGLYSGELFF.

The CDR3: CASSQEAAGVVGEAFF. For the CDR3, the DNA is TGTGCCAGCAGCCAAGAGGCCGCCGGGGTGGTGGGTGAAGCTTTCTTT. This sequence joins TRBV4-2 and TRBJ1-1, with D uncertain. This CDR3 has 16 residues. V was shortened by 0 bases and J by 7 bases, with 18 bases between the two germline ends. CDR1 and CDR2 from the germline V gene are LGHNA and YNFKEQ.

This CDR3 is CASRDPTDTQYF. As DNA, the CDR3 is TGTGCCAGCAGGGACCCCACAGATACGCAGTATTTT. V usage is TRBV5-4 and J usage is TRBJ2-3; D gene unclear. The V and J ends lost 5 bases and 2 bases respectively, with 6 bases between them. The CDR3 covers 12 residues. Germline V CDR1 and CDR2: SGHNT, YYREEE (reference sequence). Full variable domain (missing parts from reference TRBV5-4 and TRBJ2-3): ETGVTQSPTHLIKTRGQQVTLRCSSQSGHNTVSWYQQALGQGPQFIFQYYREEENGRGNFPPRFSGLQFPNYSSELNVNALELDDSALYLCASRDPTDTQYFGPGTRLTVL.

This clone was picked up one time. The chain combines TRBV7-9 with TRBJ2-4; D uncertain. In germline, CDR1 is SEHNR, CDR2 FQNEAQ (reference sequence). This CDR3 has 15 residues. Trimming pared 1 base from V and 0 bases from J, leaving 7 bases between. As DNA, the CDR3 is TGTGCCAGCAGCTTAGAACGATTAGCCAAAAACATTCAGTACTTC. Its protein is CASSLERLAKNIQYF.

V usage is TRBV30 and J usage is TRBJ1-2, with unresolved D. Per the germline V gene, CDR1 is GTSNPN and CDR2 is SVGIG (reference sequence). V dropped 6 bases and J dropped 1 base, with 6 bases sitting between them. The CDR3 loop spans 11 amino acids. CDR3 sequence reads: CACAINYGYTF. CDR3 nucleotides: TGTGCCTGTGCAATTAACTATGGCTACACCTTC.

The V gene is TRBV4-2, the J gene TRBJ1-5; D gene uncertain. V lost 1 base and J lost 4, with 11 bases in between. Germline assignment: CDR1 LGHNA and CDR2 YNFKEQ. The CDR3 length is 15 residues. The DNA of the CDR3 is TGTGCCAGCAGCCAAGGCGGTATCAGAAATCAGCCCCAGCATTTT. The encoded protein is CASSQGGIRNQPQHF.

The V gene is TRBV6-5, the J gene TRBJ2-3, with D uncertain. The CDR3 extends over 15 amino acids. The V and J ends lost 2 bases and 4 bases respectively, with 13 bases between them. Germline V gene lookup returns CDR1 MNHEY and CDR2 SVGAGI. The chain's CDR3 is CASSYGVVLADTQYF. CDR3 in DNA: TGTGCCAGCAGTTACGGAGTCGTGCTAGCAGATACGCAGTATTTT.

This clone was counted between two and nine times. The CDR3 nucleotides are TGTGCCAGCAGTCCATGGACAGACAGCTACAATGAGCAGTTCTTC. Translating it yields CASSPWTDSYNEQFF. The V gene is TRBV6-6, the J gene TRBJ2-1; TRBD1 is a possible D gene (6 bases). CDR1 and CDR2 (germline): MNHNY, SVGAGI (reference sequence). CDR3 length equals 15 residues. V lost 5 bases to trimming and J lost 3 bases, with 14 bases between them.

The CDR3 DNA reads TGTGCCAGCAGAGAATCAACGGGGCAGGGGGCGTCTGGGGCCAACGTCCTGACTTTC. Its protein product is CASRESTGQGASGANVLTF. The chain joins TRBV28 to TRBJ2-6; 8 nucleotides line up with TRBD1. Germline loops: CDR1 MDHEN, CDR2 SYDVKM. J was trimmed by 1 base and V by 6 bases; bases with no gene match: 14. The CDR3 consists of 19 residues.

V is TRBV11-2 and J is TRBJ2-3; 7 bases map to TRBD2. The trim removed 5 bases at V and 0 bases at J, leaving 11 bases unmatched. The V gene's germline CDR1 is SGHAT and CDR2 FQNNGV. The CDR3 loop spans 17 amino acids. The CDR3 DNA follows: TGTGCCAGCAGCAGGGGAGGAGTAGCGGGTAGCACAGATACGCAGTATTTT. Amino acid sequence: CASSRGGVAGSTDTQYF.

J is TRBJ1-6 and V is TRBV5-1; D ambiguous. V was shortened by 1 base and J by 7 bases, with 6 bases between the two germline ends. The CDR3 loop spans 13 amino acids. CDR1 is SGHRS, CDR2 YFSETQ, per germline. CDR3 loop: CASSLRLNSPLHF. CDR3 DNA: TGCGCCAGCAGCTTGAGGTTAAATTCACCCCTCCACTTT.

The rearrangement joins TRBV7-6 to TRBJ2-5; possibly TRBD1 or TRBD2 for D (5 bases each). V was pared by 4 bases and J by 7 bases, with 22 bases between. CDR3 size: 16 residues. Germline V CDR1 and CDR2: SGHVS, FNYEAQ. The CDR3 region is CASSSAPGTLTGTQYF. CDR3 DNA sequence: TGTGCCAGCAGCTCAGCCCCCGGGACCCTCACGGGGACCCAGTACTTC.

The CDR3 DNA reads as TGTGCCAGCACCACACACAGAAACACTGAAGCTTTCTTT. This sequence encodes CASTTHRNTEAFF. The J gene is TRBJ1-1, the V gene TRBV12-3 or TRBV12-4; no clear D. The V and J ends lost 7 bases and 2 bases respectively, with 11 bases between them. There are 13 residues in the CDR3.

The chain recombines TRBV27 with TRBJ1-6, with D hard to call. With 6 bases removed from V and 6 bases from J, the gap between germline ends came to 6 bases. This CDR3 region has 12 residues. Looked up from germline, CDR1 is MNHEY and CDR2 is SMNVEV (reference sequence). The CDR3 DNA reads as TGTGCCAGCAGCCGTCTTAATTCACCCCTCCACTTT. Protein sequence: CASSRLNSPLHF.

This clone was counted only a few times. The chain employs TRBV20-1 and TRBJ2-7; D gene unclear. From germline, CDR1 is DFQATT and CDR2 SNEGSKA (reference sequence). The V and J ends lost 4 bases and 3 bases respectively, with 7 bases between them. The CDR3 spans 11 residues. Written as DNA, the CDR3 is TGCAGTGCTATGGCCGGCTACGAGCAGTACTTC. Protein product: CSAMAGYEQYF.

This clone was picked up one time. At one of its ends the junction is not consistent with the germline gene, which may arise from a read error. J is TRBJ2-5 and V is TRBV7-7; D remains ambiguous. The CDR3 runs to 15 residues. From germline, CDR1 is SSHAT and CDR2 FNYEAQ (reference sequence). The CDR3 loop is CASSPVGRAGETQYF. The DNA of the CDR3 is TGTGCTAGCAGCCCCGTAGGTCGGGCCGGGGAGACCCAGTACTTC.

The chain is built from TRBV19 and TRBJ1-1; D gene ambiguous. V dropped 5 bases and J dropped 0 bases, with 7 bases sitting between them. This CDR3 has 13 amino acids. The germline V gene has CDR1 LNHDA and CDR2 SQIVND (reference sequence). The CDR3 here is CASSRTVNTEAFF. CDR3 DNA: TGTGCCAGTAGTCGCACGGTGAACACTGAAGCTTTCTTT.

This chain's CDR3 is CASSDPGGERSYEQYF. CDR3 nucleotide sequence: TGTGCCAGCAGTGACCCAGGGGGCGAGAGGTCCTACGAGCAGTACTTC. This rearrangement joins TRBV25-1 to TRBJ2-7, with TRBD1 matching 8 bases. The germline CDR1 and CDR2 sequences are MGHDK and SYGVNS. The CDR3 extends over 16 amino acids. J gave up 1 base and V 3 bases, and 8 bases lay outside the gene matches.

The rearrangement links TRBV20-1 to TRBJ2-1, with TRBD2 as a possible D gene (6 bases). The CDR3 length is 15 residues. Germline lookup yields CDR1 DFQATT and CDR2 SNEGSKA (reference sequence). V was cut by 3 bases and J by 0 bases, with 12 bases left in between. CDR3 DNA sequence: TGCAGTGCTAGTCCTTTAGCGGACTCCTACAATGAGCAGTTCTTC. It encodes CSASPLADSYNEQFF.

This clone was seen once. This chain joins TRBV19 and TRBJ1-1; 9 bases match TRBD1. V gave up 7 bases and J gave up 5 bases; unmatched junction bases: 8. CDR3 length: 14 amino acids. Germline CDR1 LNHDA, CDR2 SQIVND (reference sequence). CDR3 protein: CASTTDRGGTEAFF. The CDR3 region has the DNA TGTGCCAGTACCACGGACAGGGGTGGGACTGAAGCTTTCTTT.

The chain carries TRBV28 and TRBJ2-2; TRBD1 might be the D (6 bases). With 7 bases removed from V and 2 bases from J, the gap between germline ends came to 14 bases. Per the germline V gene, CDR1 is MDHEN and CDR2 is SYDVKM. This CDR3 is built from 15 residues. The CDR3 region is CASKKGGVNTGELFF. DNA for the CDR3: TGTGCCAGCAAAAAAGGGGGAGTTAACACCGGGGAGCTGTTTTTT.

The chain is built from TRBV2 and TRBJ2-5; 10 bases are shared with TRBD2. V was clipped by 7 bases and J by 4 bases; unmatched bases: 9. Germline V gives CDR1 SNHLY, CDR2 FYNNEI. CDR3 length: 15 amino acids. CDR3 in amino acids: CASTSLAGAGETQYF. CDR3 bases: TGTGCCAGCACCTCCCTAGCGGGGGCAGGAGAGACCCAGTACTTC. Full variable domain (outside the CDR3, taken from reference TRBV2 and TRBJ2-5): EPEVTQTPSHQVTQMGQEVILRCVPISNHLYFYWYRQILGQKVEFLVSFYNNEISEKSEIFDDQFSVERPDGSNFTLKIRSTKLEDSAMYFCASTSLAGAGETQYFGPGTRLLVL.